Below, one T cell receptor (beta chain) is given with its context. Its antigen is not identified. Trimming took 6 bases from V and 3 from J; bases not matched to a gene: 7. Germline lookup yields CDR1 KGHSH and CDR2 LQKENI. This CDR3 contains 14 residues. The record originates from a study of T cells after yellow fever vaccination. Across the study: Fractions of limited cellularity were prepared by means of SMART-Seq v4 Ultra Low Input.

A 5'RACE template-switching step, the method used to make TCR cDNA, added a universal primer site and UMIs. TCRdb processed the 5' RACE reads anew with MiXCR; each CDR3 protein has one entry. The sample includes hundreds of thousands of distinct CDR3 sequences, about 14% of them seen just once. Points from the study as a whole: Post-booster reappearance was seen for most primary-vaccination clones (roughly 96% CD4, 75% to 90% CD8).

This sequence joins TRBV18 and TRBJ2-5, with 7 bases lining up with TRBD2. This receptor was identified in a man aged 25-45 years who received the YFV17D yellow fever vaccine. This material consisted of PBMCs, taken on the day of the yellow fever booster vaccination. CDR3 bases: TGTGCCAGCTCGTCGGTAAGCGGGAAAGAGACCCAGTACTTC. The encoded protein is CASSSVSGKETQYF. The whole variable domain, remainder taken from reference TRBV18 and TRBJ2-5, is NAGVMQNPRHLVRRRGQEARLRCSPMKGHSHVYWYRQLPEEGLKFMVYLQKENIIDESGMPKERFSAEFPKEGPSILRIQQVVRGDSAAYFCASSSVSGKETQYFGPGTRLLVL.